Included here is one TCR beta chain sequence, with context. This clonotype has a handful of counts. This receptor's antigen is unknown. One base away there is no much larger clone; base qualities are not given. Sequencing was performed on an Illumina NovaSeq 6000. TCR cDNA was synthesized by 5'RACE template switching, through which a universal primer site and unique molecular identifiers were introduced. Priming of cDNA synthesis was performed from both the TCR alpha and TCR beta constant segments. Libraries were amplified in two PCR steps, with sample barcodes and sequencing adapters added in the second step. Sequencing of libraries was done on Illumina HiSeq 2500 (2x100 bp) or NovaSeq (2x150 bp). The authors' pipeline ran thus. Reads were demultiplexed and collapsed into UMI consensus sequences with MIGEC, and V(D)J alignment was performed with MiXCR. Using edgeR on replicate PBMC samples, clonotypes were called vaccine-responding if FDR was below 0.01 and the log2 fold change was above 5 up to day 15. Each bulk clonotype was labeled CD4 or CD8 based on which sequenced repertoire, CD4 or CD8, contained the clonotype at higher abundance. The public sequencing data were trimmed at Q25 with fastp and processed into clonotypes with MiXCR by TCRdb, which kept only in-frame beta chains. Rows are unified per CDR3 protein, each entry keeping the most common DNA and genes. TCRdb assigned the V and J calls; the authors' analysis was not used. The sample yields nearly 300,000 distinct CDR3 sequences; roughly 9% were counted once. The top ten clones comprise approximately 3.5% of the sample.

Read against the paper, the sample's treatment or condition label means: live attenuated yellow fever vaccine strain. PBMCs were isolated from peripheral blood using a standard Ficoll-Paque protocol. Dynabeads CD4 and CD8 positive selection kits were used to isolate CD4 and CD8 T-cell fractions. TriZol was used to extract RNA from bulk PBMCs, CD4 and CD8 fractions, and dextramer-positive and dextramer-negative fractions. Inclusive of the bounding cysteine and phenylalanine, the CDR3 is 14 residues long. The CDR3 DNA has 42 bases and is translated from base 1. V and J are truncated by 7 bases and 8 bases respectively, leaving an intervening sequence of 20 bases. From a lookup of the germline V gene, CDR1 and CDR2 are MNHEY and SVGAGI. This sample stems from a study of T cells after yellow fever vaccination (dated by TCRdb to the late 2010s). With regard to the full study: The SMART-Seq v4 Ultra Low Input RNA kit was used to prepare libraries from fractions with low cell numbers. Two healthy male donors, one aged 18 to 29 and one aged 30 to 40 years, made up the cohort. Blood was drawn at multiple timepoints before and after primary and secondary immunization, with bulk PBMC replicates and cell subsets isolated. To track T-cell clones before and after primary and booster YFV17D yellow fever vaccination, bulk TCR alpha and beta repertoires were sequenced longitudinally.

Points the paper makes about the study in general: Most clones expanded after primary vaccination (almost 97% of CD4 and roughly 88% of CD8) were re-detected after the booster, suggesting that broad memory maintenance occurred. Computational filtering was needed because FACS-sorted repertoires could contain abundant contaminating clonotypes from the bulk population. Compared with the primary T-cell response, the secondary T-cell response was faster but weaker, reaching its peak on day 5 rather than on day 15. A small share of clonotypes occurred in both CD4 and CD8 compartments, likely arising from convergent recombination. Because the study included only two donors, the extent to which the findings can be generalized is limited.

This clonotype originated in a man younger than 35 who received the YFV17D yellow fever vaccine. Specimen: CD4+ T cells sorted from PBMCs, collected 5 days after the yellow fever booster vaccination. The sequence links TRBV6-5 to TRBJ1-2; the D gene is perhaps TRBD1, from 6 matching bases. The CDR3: CASTFGAGARGYTF. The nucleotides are TGTGCCAGCACCTTCGGGGCGGGGGCGCGAGGCTACACCTTC.